These T cell receptor beta chains were read from a single sample in a study of CXCR3-negative and CXCR3-positive naive CD8 T cells. Each CDR3 protein gets one entry in TCRdb, which reprocessed the 5' RACE reads and gives no DNA. Its table lists over 100,000 distinct CDR3 sequences. The sample comprised naive CXCR3- CD8+ T cells from blood. The source is a human donor in good health. Some clones in this sample may be carry-over from other donors' samples. Each CDR3 is given with its conserved first and last residue.

J,V,CDR3
TRBJ2-2,TRBV20-1,CSAREDGELFF
TRBJ2-1,TRBV27,CASTLSGGPYNEQFF
TRBJ2-7,TRBV5-6,CASSFWNSLTYEQYF
TRBJ2-7,TRBV12-3/TRBV12-4,CASSSSEREEFYEQYF
TRBJ2-2,TRBV12-3/TRBV12-4,CASSARLAGGPVTGELFF
TRBJ2-1,TRBV7-3,CASSPLPPGAGNEQFF
TRBJ2-7,TRBV28,CASSFSRSAYEQYF
TRBJ2-1,TRBV5-1,CASSLPAGGRSSYNEQFF
TRBJ1-2,TRBV4-3,CASSQEPRTGGEGGYTF
TRBJ2-7,TRBV28,CASSQDRAPHYEQYF
TRBJ2-1,TRBV11-2,CASRGDQGISSYNEQFF
TRBJ2-1,TRBV6-4,CASSEPDRGFNEQFF
TRBJ2-2,TRBV10-3,CAISESNSGELFF
TRBJ2-5,TRBV3-1,CASSQDHGGWETQYF
TRBJ2-1,TRBV9,CASSVPGHPEQFF
TRBJ2-1,TRBV4-1,CASSQDQRYEQFF
TRBJ2-1,TRBV20-1,CSARVGTGDYNEQFF
TRBJ1-5,TRBV10-3,CAISDRGPSNQPQHF
TRBJ2-1,TRBV6-1,CASQLAVYYNEQFF
TRBJ2-7,TRBV28,CASSLRSVAPYEQYF
TRBJ2-1,TRBV29-1,CSVNGQGAFNEQFF
TRBJ1-2,TRBV11-2,CASSLADGSYGYTF
TRBJ1-5,TRBV28,CASSPQGRVNQPQHF
TRBJ2-5,TRBV5-1,CASSLTGLGETQYF
TRBJ2-5,TRBV13,CASSYLAGGRETQYF
TRBJ1-2,TRBV29-1,CSARQGSGGYTF
TRBJ1-5,TRBV28,CASSSRGLQPQHF
TRBJ1-1,TRBV20-1,CSARGSLVRGTEAFF
TRBJ2-3,TRBV20-1,CFNGLAGVTCSDDTQYF
TRBJ2-1,TRBV4-3,CASSQPVPGTEPFNEQFF
TRBJ2-7,TRBV28,CASNELAGPFYEQYF